A few counts support the clone carrying this T cell receptor beta chain. This specimen belongs to a study of identical twins. TCRdb ran MiXCR on the 5' RACE reads and lists one entry per CDR3 protein. Of about 250,000 distinct CDR3 sequences in the sample, about 9% are singletons; the top ten hold about 3%. These same data were also listed under a study on yellow fever vaccine responses in identical twins.

The source material was CD8+ T cells sorted from blood. This TCR derives from a young woman in good health.

CDR3 DNA: TGTGCCAGCAGCCAAGCCCCGGGACAGTCCTACAATGAGCAGTTCTTC. Translated, it gives CASSQAPGQSYNEQFF. The rearrangement uses TRBV3-1 and TRBJ2-1; 7 positions match TRBD1. V lost 1 base and J lost 1; bases outside the gene matches: 4. CDR3 length: 16 amino acids. CDR1 is LGHDT, CDR2 YNNKEL, per germline (reference sequence).